These T cell receptor beta chains were read from a single sample in a study of long-term antiretroviral therapy in people with HIV. Clones were sequenced by immunoSEQ multiplex PCR, and TCRdb holds only the in-frame ones, with some missing. This sample has roughly 28,000 clones, with around 83% found just once. Sequencing was performed on unsorted PBMCs, taken 2.9 years after starting antiretroviral therapy. The receptors were gathered from a man aged 50-60 years with HIV. Both conserved end residues are part of each CDR3. A D gene is named only where the DNA matches it firmly. Rows give clone size only sometimes, using once, few, many, or a class for an expanded clone.

d_call: .; v_call: TRBV4-1; j_call: TRBJ1-4; clone_size: .; cdr3_nt: TGCGCCAGCAGCCAAGCCTTAGGGGGTGAACTGTTTTTT; cdr3_aa: CASSQALGGELFF
d_call: TRBD1; v_call: TRBV18; j_call: TRBJ1-2; clone_size: .; cdr3_nt: TGTGCCAGCTCACCAGCCCAGGGGGGTAACTATGGCTACACCTTC; cdr3_aa: CASSPAQGGNYGYTF
d_call: .; v_call: TRBV7-3; j_call: TRBJ2-6; clone_size: .; cdr3_nt: TGTGCCAGCAGCATGGATGGGGACGTCTCTGGGGCCAACGTCCTGACTTTC; cdr3_aa: CASSMDGDVSGANVLTF
d_call: TRBD2; v_call: TRBV5-1; j_call: TRBJ2-7; clone_size: once; cdr3_nt: TGCGCCAGCTCCACCTCCGGGGGGGCCTACGAGCAGTACTTC; cdr3_aa: CASSTSGGAYEQYF
d_call: .; v_call: TRBV4-1; j_call: TRBJ2-7; clone_size: .; cdr3_nt: TGCGCCAGCAGCCAAGCACCAGGCTCCTACGAGCAGTACTTC; cdr3_aa: CASSQAPGSYEQYF
d_call: .; v_call: TRBV6-5; j_call: TRBJ2-7; clone_size: .; cdr3_nt: TGTGCCAGCAGTCCCCGGGGAGGAATCTACGAGCAGTACTTC; cdr3_aa: CASSPRGGIYEQYF
d_call: .; v_call: TRBV27; j_call: TRBJ2-7; clone_size: .; cdr3_nt: TGTGCCAGCAGTTTCAGGGGTTCCTACGAGCAGTACTTC; cdr3_aa: CASSFRGSYEQYF
d_call: .; v_call: TRBV28; j_call: TRBJ1-2; clone_size: .; cdr3_nt: TGTGCCAGCAGTTCCTCCTCATCGATCGGCACCTTC; cdr3_aa: CASSSSSSIGTF
d_call: TRBD2; v_call: TRBV6-5; j_call: TRBJ2-7; clone_size: .; cdr3_nt: TGTGCCAGCAGTGGAGCGGGAGGCTACGAGCAGTACTTC; cdr3_aa: CASSGAGGYEQYF
d_call: TRBD1; v_call: TRBV11-2; j_call: TRBJ1-3; clone_size: few; cdr3_nt: TGTGCCAGCAGCGTAAGGCCTGCTACAGGGGCGACTGGAAACACCATATATTTT; cdr3_aa: CASSVRPATGATGNTIYF
d_call: .; v_call: TRBV7-9; j_call: TRBJ2-1; clone_size: .; cdr3_nt: TGTGCCAGCAGCTTAGCCCAGGGGACCTACAATGAGCAGTTCTTC; cdr3_aa: CASSLAQGTYNEQFF
d_call: .; v_call: TRBV10-3; j_call: TRBJ1-5; clone_size: .; cdr3_nt: TGTGCCATCAGTGACAGGGTCGTACAGCCCCAGCATTTT; cdr3_aa: CAISDRVVQPQHF